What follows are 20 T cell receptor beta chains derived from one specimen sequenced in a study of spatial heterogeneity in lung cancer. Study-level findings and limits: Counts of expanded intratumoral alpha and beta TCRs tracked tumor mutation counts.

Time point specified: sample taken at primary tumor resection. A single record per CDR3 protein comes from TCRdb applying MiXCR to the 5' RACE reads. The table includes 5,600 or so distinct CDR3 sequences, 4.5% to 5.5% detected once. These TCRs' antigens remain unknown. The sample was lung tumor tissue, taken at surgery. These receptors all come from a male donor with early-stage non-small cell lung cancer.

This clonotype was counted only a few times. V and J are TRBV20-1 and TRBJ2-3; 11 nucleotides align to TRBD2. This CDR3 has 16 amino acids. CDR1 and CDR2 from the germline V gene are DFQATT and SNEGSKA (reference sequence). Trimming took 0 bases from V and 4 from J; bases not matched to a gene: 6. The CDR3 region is CSARDFLAGGPDTQYF. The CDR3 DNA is TGCAGTGCTAGAGATTTCCTAGCGGGAGGCCCAGATACGCAGTATTTT.

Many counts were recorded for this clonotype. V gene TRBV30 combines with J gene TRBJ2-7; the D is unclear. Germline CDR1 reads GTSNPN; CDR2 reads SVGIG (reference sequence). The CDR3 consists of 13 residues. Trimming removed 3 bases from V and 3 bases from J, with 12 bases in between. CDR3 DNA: TGTGCCTGGAGCCAGGCAGGTGGCTACGAGCAGTACTTC. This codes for CAWSQAGGYEQYF.

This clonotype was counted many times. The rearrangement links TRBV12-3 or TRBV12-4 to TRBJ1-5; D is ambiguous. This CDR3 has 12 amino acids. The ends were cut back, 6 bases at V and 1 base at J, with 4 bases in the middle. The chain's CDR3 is CASSGSNQPQHF. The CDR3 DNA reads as TGTGCCAGCAGCGGAAGCAATCAGCCCCAGCATTTT.

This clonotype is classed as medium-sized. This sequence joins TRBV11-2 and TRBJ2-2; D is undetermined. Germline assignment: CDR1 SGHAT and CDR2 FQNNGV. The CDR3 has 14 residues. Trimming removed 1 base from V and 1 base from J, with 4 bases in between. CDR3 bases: TGTGCCAGCAGCTTAGGACGGAACACCGGGGAGCTGTTTTTT. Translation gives CASSLGRNTGELFF.

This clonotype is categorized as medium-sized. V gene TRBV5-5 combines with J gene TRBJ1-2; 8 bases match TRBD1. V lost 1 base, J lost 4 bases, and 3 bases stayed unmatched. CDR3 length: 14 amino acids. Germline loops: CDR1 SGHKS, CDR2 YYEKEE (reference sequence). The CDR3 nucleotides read TGTGCCAGCAGCTTGACAGGGGGATTCTATGGCTACACCTTC. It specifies CASSLTGGFYGYTF.

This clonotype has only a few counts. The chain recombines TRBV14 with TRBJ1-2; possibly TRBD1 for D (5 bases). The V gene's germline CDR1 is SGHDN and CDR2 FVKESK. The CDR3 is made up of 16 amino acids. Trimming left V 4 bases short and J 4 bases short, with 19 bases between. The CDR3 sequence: CASSPNRDRSLYGYTF. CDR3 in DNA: TGTGCCAGCAGCCCCAACCGGGACCGAAGCCTCTATGGCTACACCTTC.

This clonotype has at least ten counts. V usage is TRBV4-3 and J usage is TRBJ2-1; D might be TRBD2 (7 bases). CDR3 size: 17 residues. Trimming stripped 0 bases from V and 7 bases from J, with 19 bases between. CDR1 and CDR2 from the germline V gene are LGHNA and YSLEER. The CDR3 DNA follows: TGCGCCAGCAGCCAAGAGAGGACTAGGGGGAATTTGAATGAGCAGTTCTTC. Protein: CASSQERTRGNLNEQFF.

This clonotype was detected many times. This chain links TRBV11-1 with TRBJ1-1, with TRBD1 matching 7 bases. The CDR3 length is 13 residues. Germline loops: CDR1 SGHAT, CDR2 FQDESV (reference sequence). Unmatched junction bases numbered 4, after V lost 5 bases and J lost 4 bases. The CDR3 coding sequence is TGTGCCAGCAGCGTGACAGGGTTCACTGAAGCTTTCTTT. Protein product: CASSVTGFTEAFF.

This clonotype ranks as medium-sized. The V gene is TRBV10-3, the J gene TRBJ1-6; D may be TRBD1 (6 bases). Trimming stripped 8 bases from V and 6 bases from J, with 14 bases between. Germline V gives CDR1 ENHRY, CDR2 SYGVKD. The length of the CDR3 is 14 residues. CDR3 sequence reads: CAIGQFDGNSPLHF. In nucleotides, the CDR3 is TGTGCCATCGGACAGTTCGACGGTAATTCACCCCTCCACTTT.

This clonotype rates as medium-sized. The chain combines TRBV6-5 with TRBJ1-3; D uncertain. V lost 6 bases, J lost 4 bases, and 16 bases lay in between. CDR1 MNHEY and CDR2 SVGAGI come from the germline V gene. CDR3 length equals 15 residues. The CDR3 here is CASSPGVMGGNTIYF. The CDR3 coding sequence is TGTGCCAGCAGCCCCGGAGTGATGGGCGGAAACACCATATATTTT.

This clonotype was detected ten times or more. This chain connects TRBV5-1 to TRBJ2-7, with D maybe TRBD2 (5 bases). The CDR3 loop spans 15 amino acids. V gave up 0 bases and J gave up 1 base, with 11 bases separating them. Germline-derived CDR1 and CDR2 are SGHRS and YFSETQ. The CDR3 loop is CASSLDGGRSYEQYF. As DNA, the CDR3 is TGCGCCAGCAGCTTGGACGGAGGACGGTCCTACGAGCAGTACTTC. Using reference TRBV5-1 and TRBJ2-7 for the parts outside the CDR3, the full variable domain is KAGVTQTPRYLIKTRGQQVTLSCSPISGHRSVSWYQQTPGQGLQFLFEYFSETQRNKGNFPGRFSGRQFSNSRSEMNVSTLELGDSALYLCASSLDGGRSYEQYFGPGTRLTVT.

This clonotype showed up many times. The CDR3 protein is CASRINRHNSPLHF. CDR3 sequence (DNA): TGTGCCAGCAGGATTAACAGGCACAATTCACCCCTCCACTTT. The chain employs TRBV28 and TRBJ1-6, with D perhaps TRBD1 (5 bases). CDR3 length: 14 amino acids. Germline V lookup: CDR1 MDHEN, CDR2 SYDVKM. With 6 bases removed from V and 7 bases from J, the gap between germline ends came to 13 bases.

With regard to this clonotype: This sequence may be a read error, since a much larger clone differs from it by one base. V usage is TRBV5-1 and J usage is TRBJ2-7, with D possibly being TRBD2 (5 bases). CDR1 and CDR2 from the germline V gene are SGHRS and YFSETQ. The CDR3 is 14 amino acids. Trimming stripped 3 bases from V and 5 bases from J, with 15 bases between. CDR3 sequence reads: CASSYQEAEDEQYF. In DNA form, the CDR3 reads TGCGCCAGCAGCTACCAGGAGGCGGAGGACGAGCAGTACTTC.

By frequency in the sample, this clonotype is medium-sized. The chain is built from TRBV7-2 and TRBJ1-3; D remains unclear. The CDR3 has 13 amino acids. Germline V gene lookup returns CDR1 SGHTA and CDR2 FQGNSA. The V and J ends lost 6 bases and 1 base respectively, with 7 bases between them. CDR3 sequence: CASRSGSGNTIYF. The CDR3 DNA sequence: TGTGCCAGCAGATCAGGTTCTGGAAACACCATATATTTT.

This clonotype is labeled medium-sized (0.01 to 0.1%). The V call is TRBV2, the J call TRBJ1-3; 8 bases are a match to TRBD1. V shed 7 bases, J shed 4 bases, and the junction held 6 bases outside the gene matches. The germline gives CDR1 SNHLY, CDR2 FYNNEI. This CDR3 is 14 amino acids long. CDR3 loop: CASTLTGDGNTIYF. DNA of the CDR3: TGTGCCAGCACCCTGACAGGGGACGGAAACACCATATATTTT. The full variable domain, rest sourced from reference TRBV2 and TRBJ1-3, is EPEVTQTPSHQVTQMGQEVILRCVPISNHLYFYWYRQILGQKVEFLVSFYNNEISEKSEIFDDQFSVERPDGSNFTLKIRSTKLEDSAMYFCASTLTGDGNTIYFGEGSWLTVV.

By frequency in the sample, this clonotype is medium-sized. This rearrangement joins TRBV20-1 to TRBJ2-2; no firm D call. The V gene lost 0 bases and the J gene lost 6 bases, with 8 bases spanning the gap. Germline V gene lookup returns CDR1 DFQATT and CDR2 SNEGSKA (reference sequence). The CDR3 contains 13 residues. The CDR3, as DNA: TGCAGTGCTAGAGATGGAGCTGCCGGGGAGCTGTTTTTT. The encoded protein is CSARDGAAGELFF.

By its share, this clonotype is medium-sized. CDR3 coding DNA: TGTGCCAGCAGTTTTAACAGGGGAGGCTATGGCTACACCTTC. Amino acids: CASSFNRGGYGYTF. The chain recombines TRBV12-3 or TRBV12-4 with TRBJ1-2; 7 bases match TRBD1. CDR3 length: 14 amino acids. V lost 3 bases, J lost 4 bases, and 5 bases stayed unmatched.

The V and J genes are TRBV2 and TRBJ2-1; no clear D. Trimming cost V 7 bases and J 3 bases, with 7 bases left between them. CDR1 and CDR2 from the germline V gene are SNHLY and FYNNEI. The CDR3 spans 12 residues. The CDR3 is CASKMDYNEQFF. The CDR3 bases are TGTGCCAGCAAAATGGACTACAATGAGCAGTTCTTC.

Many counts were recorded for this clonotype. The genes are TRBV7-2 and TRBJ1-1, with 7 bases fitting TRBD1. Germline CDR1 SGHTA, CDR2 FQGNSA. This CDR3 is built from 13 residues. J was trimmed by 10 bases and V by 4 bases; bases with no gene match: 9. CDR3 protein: CASSSDRRRAAFF. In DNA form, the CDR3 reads TGTGCCAGCAGCTCGGACAGGCGACGCGCAGCTTTCTTT. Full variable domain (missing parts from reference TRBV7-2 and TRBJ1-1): GAGVSQSPSNKVTEKGKDVELRCDPISGHTALYWYRQSLGQGLEFLIYFQGNSAPDKSGLPSDRFSAERTGGSVSTLTIQRTQQEDSAVYLCASSSDRRRAAFFGQGTRLTVV.

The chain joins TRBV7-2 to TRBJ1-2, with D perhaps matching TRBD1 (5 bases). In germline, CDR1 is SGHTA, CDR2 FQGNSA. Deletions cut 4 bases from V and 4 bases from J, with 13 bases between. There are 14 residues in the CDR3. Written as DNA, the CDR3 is TGTGCCAGCAGCTCGACAGCGGAAGCCTATGGCTACACCTTC. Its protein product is CASSSTAEAYGYTF.